The 9 T cell receptor beta chains reported below all come from one sample, sequenced in a study of T cell responses to AZD1222 COVID-19 vaccine. Profiling relied on immunoSEQ multiplex PCR, and the TCRdb table lists in-frame clones only, not all of them. The sample has some 74,000 clones; 70% to 90% are singletons. This material consisted of peripheral blood, taken 28 days after the second AZD1222 dose. The receptor set was obtained from an adult who received the AZD1222 COVID-19 vaccine.

Note on this clone: The same CDR3 arises from other DNA sequences in this sample as well. This chain connects TRBV18 to TRBJ2-3; D gene unclear. The CDR3 spans 12 residues. In germline, CDR1 is KGHSH, CDR2 LQKENI. The V and J ends lost 6 bases and 0 bases respectively, with 4 bases between them. The CDR3 spells CASSLSTDTQYF. Here the CDR3 DNA reads TGTGCCAGCTCGCTAAGCACAGATACGCAGTATTTT.

The chain combines TRBV6-1 with TRBJ2-3; 9 positions match TRBD1. The CDR3 totals 17 residues. The J segment lost 1 base and the V segment lost 4 bases, leaving 9 bases of the junction unmatched. In germline, CDR1 is MNHNS, CDR2 SASEGT. The CDR3 DNA sequence: TGTGCCAGCAGTGCTGCCGTTCGACAGGGGGGCACAGATACGCAGTATTTT. Translation: CASSAAVRQGGTDTQYF.

The J gene is TRBJ1-2, the V gene TRBV30; no reliable D call. V lost 3 bases and J 6 bases, leaving 11 bases between the germline ends. The CDR3 has 12 amino acids. Looked up from germline, CDR1 is GTSNPN and CDR2 is SVGIG (reference sequence). This chain's CDR3 is CAWSRADHGYTF. The CDR3 DNA follows: TGTGCCTGGAGCCGAGCGGACCATGGCTACACCTTC.

This clone was detected only a few times. CDR3 nucleotides: TGTGCCAGCAGCGGCCGGGTCCAAAGTAACTATGGCTACACCTTC. Translation: CASSGRVQSNYGYTF. The chain is built from TRBV7-2 and TRBJ1-2; D remains unclear. CDR3 length: 15 amino acids. CDR1 is SGHTA and CDR2 is FQGNSA in the germline V gene. V shed 5 bases and J shed 1 base, with 14 bases lying between them.

V gene TRBV28 combines with J gene TRBJ2-1, with 7 bases identical to TRBD2. CDR3 length: 15 amino acids. The trim removed 4 bases at V and 6 bases at J, leaving 9 bases unmatched. Germline V gives CDR1 MDHEN, CDR2 SYDVKM. The DNA for the CDR3 is TGTGCCAGCAGTTCCTCCGGGACTATCCTCAATGAGCAGTTCTTC. Translating it yields CASSSSGTILNEQFF.

The rearrangement uses TRBV7-9 and TRBJ1-1; TRBD1 matches at 7 bases. This CDR3 comprises 13 residues. Unmatched junction bases numbered 4, after V lost 5 bases and J lost 4 bases. Germline V gene sequence: CDR1 SEHNR, CDR2 FQNEAQ (reference sequence). The CDR3 region has the DNA TGTGCCAGCAGCCTAGGGACAGCCACTGAAGCTTTCTTT. The encoded protein is CASSLGTATEAFF.

This rearrangement joins TRBV10-3 to TRBJ2-2; maybe TRBD2 (5 bases). The germline V and J ends were trimmed by 4 bases and 5 bases, with 14 bases remaining between them. Per germline, CDR1 ENHRY and CDR2 SYGVKD. This CDR3 has 15 residues. This chain's CDR3 is CAISGGSERTGELFF. CDR3 in DNA: TGTGCCATCAGTGGAGGCTCTGAGCGGACCGGGGAGCTGTTTTTT.

CDR3 loop: CASSSTPLAGGPSGELFF. CDR3 nucleotide sequence: TGTGCCAGCAGTTCGACGCCCTTGGCGGGAGGGCCCTCCGGGGAGCTGTTTTTT. This sequence joins TRBV27 and TRBJ2-2, with 9 nucleotides matching TRBD2. CDR3 length: 18 amino acids. V shed 4 bases, J shed 6 bases, and the junction held 15 bases outside the gene matches. From germline, CDR1 is MNHEY and CDR2 SMNVEV (reference sequence).

The chain is built from TRBV7-9 and TRBJ1-1; no reliable D call. The length of the CDR3 is 13 residues. Trimming took 5 bases from V and 1 from J, leaving 8 bases between them. CDR1 and CDR2 (germline): SEHNR, FQNEAQ (reference sequence). The CDR3 bases are TGTGCCAGCAGCACACGGACGAACACTGAAGCTTTCTTT. The encoded protein is CASSTRTNTEAFF.